Listed here are 31 T cell receptor beta chains from one sample, sequenced in a study of siplizumab effects on memory and regulatory T cells. Clones were sequenced by immunoSEQ multiplex PCR, and TCRdb holds only the in-frame ones, with some missing. Of 90,000 to 120,000 clones in the sample, over 90% were seen once. The specimen was Tregs sorted from blood. These receptors all stem from a human donor in good health.

The chain uses TRBV7-9 and TRBJ1-1; possibly TRBD1 for D (5 bases). Trimming took off 9 bases at V and 0 bases at J, with 20 bases between the two ends. The germline V gene has CDR1 SEHNR and CDR2 FQNEAQ (reference sequence). The CDR3 contains 16 residues. The CDR3 sequence is CASTLPGRMMNTEAFF. CDR3 nucleotide sequence: TGTGCCAGTACACTCCCGGGACGGATGATGAACACTGAAGCTTTCTTT.

DNA for the CDR3: TGTGCCAGCAGCCCAGTAGCGGGCGGTTACAATGAGCAGTTCTTC. This translates into CASSPVAGGYNEQFF. V and J are TRBV9 and TRBJ2-1; TRBD2 aligns across 7 bases. This CDR3 is 15 amino acids long. V lost 4 bases and J lost 4; bases outside the gene matches: 8. Germline CDR1 and CDR2: SGDLS and YYNGEE.

This chain links TRBV30 with TRBJ1-1, with TRBD1 identical over 7 bases. The junction had 8 bases not matched to a gene; V was cut back by 4 bases and J by 0 bases. Germline V CDR1 and CDR2: GTSNPN, SVGIG (reference sequence). The CDR3 is made up of 15 amino acids. CDR3 in DNA: TGTGCCTGGACCAACTCGGACAGGCTGAACACTGAAGCTTTCTTT. Residues: CAWTNSDRLNTEAFF.

This chain uses TRBV6-5 with TRBJ2-7; D not certain. The V end was cut by 0 bases, the J end by 3 bases, with 12 bases between. In germline, CDR1 is MNHEY, CDR2 SVGAGI. This CDR3 has 15 amino acids. The CDR3: CASSYSIADDYEQYF. In nucleotides, the CDR3 is TGTGCCAGCAGTTACTCGATTGCAGATGACTACGAGCAGTACTTC.

The rearrangement joins TRBV2 to TRBJ1-5; 9 bases are shared with TRBD1. Germline V CDR1 and CDR2: SNHLY, FYNNEI. Germline trimming cut 6 bases from V and 3 bases from J; bases unmatched to any gene: 3. The CDR3 has 14 amino acids. This chain's CDR3 is CASRGTGNNQPQHF. The CDR3 coding sequence is TGTGCCAGCAGGGGGACAGGGAACAATCAGCCCCAGCATTTT.

The chain carries TRBV6-5 and TRBJ2-7; TRBD1 or TRBD2 may be the D gene (5 bases each). The germline gives CDR1 MNHEY, CDR2 SVGAGI. V lost 10 bases and J 3 bases, leaving 22 bases between the germline ends. CDR3 length: 15 residues. CDR3 bases: TGTGCCACCACGAGAACTACCGGGACCGACTACGAGCAGTACTTC. Translation gives CATTRTTGTDYEQYF.

CDR3 DNA: TGTGCCAGTAGCTCCCTAGGAGGAGAGACCCAGTACTTC. It yields the protein CASSSLGGETQYF. The chain has TRBV19 and TRBJ2-5; possibly TRBD2 for D (5 bases). V shed 6 bases and J shed 4 bases, with 12 bases lying between them. The CDR3 is 13 residues long. Germline V CDR1 and CDR2: LNHDA, SQIVND (reference sequence).

The chain uses TRBV9 and TRBJ1-3; the D gene is possibly TRBD1 (5 bases). Germline-derived CDR1 and CDR2 are SGDLS and YYNGEE. This CDR3 is 16 amino acids long. V lost 0 bases, J lost 3 bases, and 13 bases lay in between. CDR3 sequence (DNA): TGTGCCAGCAGCGTAGGGGCCAGGGATTTTGGAAACACCATATATTTT. This encodes CASSVGARDFGNTIYF.

The chain has TRBV7-8 and TRBJ2-1; TRBD2 aligns across 9 bases. The junction had 17 bases not matched to a gene; V was cut back by 4 bases and J by 10 bases. The CDR3 sequence is 17 residues long. Germline loops: CDR1 SGHVS, CDR2 FQNEAQ. The CDR3 loop is CASSSPPLLREGGEQFF. The CDR3 DNA follows: TGTGCCAGCAGCTCCCCTCCCCTGTTGCGGGAGGGCGGAGAGCAGTTCTTC.

The chain joins TRBV11-3 to TRBJ1-1; D not resolved. The CDR3 loop spans 12 amino acids. Trimming stripped 5 bases from V and 8 bases from J, with 12 bases between. CDR1 and CDR2 (germline): SGHNT, YENEEA. CDR3 loop: CASSPGRSEAFF. The CDR3 DNA sequence: TGTGCCAGCAGCCCCGGGCGGTCGGAAGCTTTCTTT. Using reference TRBV11-3 and TRBJ1-1 for the parts outside the CDR3, the full variable domain is EAGVVQSPRYKIIEKKQPVAFWCNPISGHNTLYWYLQNLGQGPELLIRYENEEAVDDSQLPKDRFSAERLKGVDSTLKIQPAELGDSAVYLCASSPGRSEAFFGQGTRLTVV.

This chain uses TRBV11-2 with TRBJ2-3, with 7 bases matching TRBD2. This CDR3 has 14 residues. Germline CDR1 is SGHAT and CDR2 is FQNNGV. J was trimmed by 5 bases and V by 3 bases; bases with no gene match: 5. In DNA, the CDR3 is TGTGCCAGCAGCTTCCGTCTAGCGGTAGATACGCAGTATTTT. Translation gives CASSFRLAVDTQYF.

This clone was observed a few times. At one boundary the junction diverges from the germline segment, which might be a read error. This chain uses TRBV19 with TRBJ1-4; 7 bases align to TRBD1. The germline V gene encodes CDR1 LNHDA and CDR2 SQIVND (reference sequence). The CDR3 is 12 amino acids. The CDR3 here is CASSIGGTAGVF. CDR3 DNA sequence: TGTGCCAGTAGTATAGGCGGGACAGCCGGGGTTTTT. Combining the CDR3 with reference TRBV19 and TRBJ1-4 gives the whole variable domain DGGITQSPKYLFRKEGQNVTLSCEQNLNHDAMYWYRQDPGQGLRLIYYSQIVNDFQKGDIAEGYSVSREKKESFPLTVTSAQKNPTAFYLCASSIGGTAGVFGSGTQLSVL.

The J gene is TRBJ2-7, the V gene TRBV7-2, with 8 bases aligning to TRBD2. This CDR3 spans 16 amino acids. The J segment lost 5 bases and the V segment lost 0 bases, leaving 9 bases of the junction unmatched. The germline gives CDR1 SGHTA, CDR2 FQGNSA. CDR3 region: CASSLAGSGAFNEQYF. CDR3 sequence (DNA): TGTGCCAGCAGCTTAGCGGGTAGCGGGGCTTTTAACGAGCAGTACTTC.

This clone was seen a single time. This rearrangement joins TRBV14 to TRBJ1-4, with 7 bases matching TRBD1. The CDR3 runs to 15 residues. Losses at the gene ends were 4 bases for V and 8 bases for J; bases not matched to a gene: 10. Per germline, CDR1 SGHDN and CDR2 FVKESK. DNA for the CDR3: TGTGCCAGCAGCCCCCGACAGGGAATAGGAGAAAAACTGTTTTTT. It yields the protein CASSPRQGIGEKLFF.

V and J are TRBV7-9 and TRBJ2-7, with TRBD2 matching over 7 bases. V was clipped by 5 bases and J by 6 bases; unmatched bases: 7. Germline CDR1 is SEHNR and CDR2 is FQNEAQ (reference sequence). The CDR3 has 13 amino acids. The CDR3 coding sequence is TGTGCCAGCAGCCCCCCTTGGGGGGGCGAGCAGTACTTC. This encodes CASSPPWGGEQYF.

The chain joins TRBV5-1 to TRBJ2-1, with D perhaps TRBD1 (6 bases). The V end lost 2 bases, the J end lost 14 bases, and 26 bases lay between the germline ends. The CDR3 is 16 amino acids. Germline CDR1 and CDR2: SGHRS and YFSETQ. As DNA, the CDR3 is TGCGCCAGCAGCTTCTGGGACAAGCCGGAGGCAGGCGATGAGTTCTTC. Amino acid sequence: CASSFWDKPEAGDEFF.

V is TRBV10-3 and J is TRBJ2-7; perhaps TRBD1 as D (6 bases). Germline V gene data show CDR1 as ENHRY and CDR2 as SYGVKD. V lost 2 bases and J 4 bases, leaving 12 bases between the germline ends. The CDR3 covers 14 residues. The CDR3 sequence is CAISEGGQGYEQYF. CDR3 DNA sequence: TGTGCCATCAGTGAGGGGGGCCAGGGGTACGAGCAGTACTTC.

The chain joins TRBV18 to TRBJ2-1, with no clear D. The ends were cut back, 0 bases at V and 5 bases at J, with 17 bases in the middle. Per germline, CDR1 KGHSH and CDR2 LQKENI. The CDR3 has 17 residues. The CDR3 is CASSPPILPALNNEQFF. CDR3 bases: TGTGCCAGCTCACCACCAATCCTTCCAGCCCTAAACAATGAGCAGTTCTTC.

This sequence joins TRBV6-1 and TRBJ1-1; TRBD1 is a possible D gene (5 bases). From germline, CDR1 is MNHNS and CDR2 SASEGT. The CDR3 length is 15 residues. V was clipped by 4 bases and J by 4 bases, with 16 bases between them. The chain's CDR3 is CASSGVRVTRTEAFF. The DNA for the CDR3 is TGTGCCAGCAGTGGGGTCAGGGTTACCCGCACTGAAGCTTTCTTT.

Only one count was recorded for this clone. The chain has TRBV7-2 and TRBJ2-5; D is unresolved. Trimming took 4 bases from V and 5 from J, leaving 5 bases between them. There are 11 residues in the CDR3. Germline CDR1 and CDR2: SGHTA and FQGNSA. The CDR3 coding sequence is TGTGCCAGCAGCTCGGCGGAGACCCAGTACTTC. Residues: CASSSAETQYF.

The chain combines TRBV30 with TRBJ2-7; TRBD2 matches 9 bases. The germline CDR1 and CDR2 sequences are GTSNPN and SVGIG (reference sequence). V was clipped by 4 bases and J by 2 bases; unmatched bases: 12. The CDR3 extends over 16 amino acids. The CDR3 DNA follows: TGTGCCTGGACCATACGCACTAGCGGGCATCCCTACGAGCAGTACTTC. Protein product: CAWTIRTSGHPYEQYF.

V gene TRBV11-2 combines with J gene TRBJ1-2; D may be TRBD1 (6 bases). This CDR3 region has 13 residues. Germline V gene lookup returns CDR1 SGHAT and CDR2 FQNNGV. Trimming pared 5 bases from V and 8 bases from J, leaving 15 bases between. The CDR3 nucleotides are TGTGCCAGCAGCCCTCGACAGGCACTCGGCTACACCTTC. Translated: CASSPRQALGYTF.

J is TRBJ2-1 and V is TRBV9; 7 positions agree with TRBD2. Germline assignment: CDR1 SGDLS and CDR2 YYNGEE. V lost 4 bases, J lost 4 bases, and 5 bases stayed unmatched. The CDR3 is 14 residues long. The CDR3 sequence is CASSRASGYNEQFF. The CDR3 coding sequence is TGTGCCAGCAGCCGGGCTAGCGGATACAATGAGCAGTTCTTC.

V usage is TRBV5-1 and J usage is TRBJ2-5; D is tentatively TRBD1 or TRBD2 (6 bases each). In germline, CDR1 is SGHRS, CDR2 YFSETQ. V was cut by 4 bases and J by 5 bases, with 9 bases left in between. The CDR3 has 12 amino acids. The CDR3, as DNA: TGCGCCAGCAGCCCGGGGGCCGAGACCCAGTACTTC. Residues: CASSPGAETQYF.

V is TRBV5-6 and J is TRBJ2-7, with a weak D call TRBD2 (5 bases). From germline, CDR1 is SGHDT and CDR2 YYEEEE. The CDR3 sequence is 15 residues long. Trimming pared 4 bases from V and 6 bases from J, leaving 20 bases between. DNA for the CDR3: TGTGCCAGCAGCCCAAATTTCGGGATCGGCTCCGAGCAGTACTTC. This translates into CASSPNFGIGSEQYF.

The J gene is TRBJ1-5, the V gene TRBV7-9; 7 bases align to TRBD1. The junction had 4 bases not matched to a gene; V was cut back by 5 bases and J by 0 bases. CDR1 and CDR2 (germline): SEHNR, FQNEAQ (reference sequence). This CDR3 is built from 15 residues. CDR3: CASSPGTDSNQPQHF. CDR3 coding DNA: TGTGCCAGCAGCCCGGGGACAGATAGCAATCAGCCCCAGCATTTT. The variable domain in full, completed from reference TRBV7-9 and TRBJ1-5, reads DTGVSQNPRHKITKRGQNVTFRCDPISEHNRLYWYRQTLGQGPEFLTYFQNEAQLEKSRLLSDRFSAERPKGSFSTLEIQRTEQGDSAMYLCASSPGTDSNQPQHFGDGTRLSIL.

This rearrangement joins TRBV2 to TRBJ1-5, with D possibly matching TRBD1 (6 bases). This CDR3 comprises 15 residues. Trimming cost V 7 bases and J 2 bases, with 15 bases left between them. Germline V gene sequence: CDR1 SNHLY, CDR2 FYNNEI. In nucleotides, the CDR3 is TGTGCCAGCAATTCGGACAGAGGCGGCAATCAGCCCCAGCATTTT. Residues: CASNSDRGGNQPQHF.

The chain employs TRBV5-1 and TRBJ2-6; either TRBD1 or TRBD2 may supply D (5 bases each). Germline assignment: CDR1 SGHRS and CDR2 YFSETQ. The CDR3 runs to 18 residues. V was trimmed by 0 bases and J by 1 base, leaving 14 bases between them. CDR3 residues: CASSLAKGRWSGANVLTF. The CDR3 nucleotides read TGCGCCAGCAGCTTGGCCAAGGGGAGATGGTCTGGGGCCAACGTCCTGACTTTC. Looking up the rest from reference TRBV5-1 and TRBJ2-6 gives the full variable domain: KAGVTQTPRYLIKTRGQQVTLSCSPISGHRSVSWYQQTPGQGLQFLFEYFSETQRNKGNFPGRFSGRQFSNSRSEMNVSTLELGDSALYLCASSLAKGRWSGANVLTFGAGSRLTVL.

The V gene is TRBV10-3, the J gene TRBJ2-2; no clear D. Germline values: CDR1 ENHRY, CDR2 SYGVKD. This CDR3 is built from 14 residues. Deletions cut 1 base from V and 7 bases from J, with 10 bases between. The chain's CDR3 is CAISEWPSGGELFF. In DNA form, the CDR3 reads TGTGCCATCAGTGAGTGGCCCTCGGGCGGGGAGCTGTTTTTT.

The V gene is TRBV9, the J gene TRBJ1-1, with TRBD1 matching 11 bases. V lost 3 bases, J lost 3 bases, and 1 base stayed unmatched. This CDR3 contains 14 residues. CDR1 is SGDLS and CDR2 is YYNGEE in the germline V gene. In DNA, the CDR3 is TGTGCCAGCAGCGCGGACAGGGGGCACACTGAAGCTTTCTTT. Amino acids: CASSADRGHTEAFF.

In nucleotides, the CDR3 is TGCACCAGAACGGACAGGGGGAATCAGCCCCAGCATTTT. Translated, it gives CTRTDRGNQPQHF. The chain employs TRBV1 and TRBJ1-5; the D call TRBD1 from the table was never checked on the DNA. TRBV1 is a pseudogene locus. This CDR3 region has 13 residues.